These 17 T cell receptor beta chains were all obtained from the same sample, sequenced in a study of T cell repertoires in cytomegalovirus infection. MiXCR, applied by TCRdb to the reads, yields one record per CDR3 protein. The sample has a few hundred thousand distinct CDR3 sequences, around 40% seen once. These TCRs are of unknown antigen specificity. This specimen was cultured PBMCs, taken from culture after CMV antigen stimulation. These receptors were taken from a human donor in good health (CMV status not recorded). Some clones in this sample may be carry-over from other donors' samples.

The table lists this clonotype with a few counts. The rearrangement uses TRBV2 and TRBJ2-2, with D possibly being TRBD2 (6 bases). This CDR3 contains 14 residues. Germline assignment: CDR1 SNHLY and CDR2 FYNNEI. Trimming removed 11 bases from V and 7 bases from J, with 20 bases in between. This CDR3 reads CALTTRGGNGELFF. In nucleotides, the CDR3 is TGTGCCCTTACGACGAGGGGAGGTAACGGGGAGCTGTTTTTT.

The chain links TRBV6-2 or TRBV6-3 to TRBJ2-5; no definite D call. Trimming pared 6 bases from V and 2 bases from J, leaving 19 bases between. Germline V CDR1 and CDR2: MNHEY, SVGEGT. The CDR3 loop spans 16 amino acids. The CDR3 coding sequence is TGTGCCAGCAGACGCGACGTTTCGGACGGACAAGAGACCCAGTACTTC. Translating gives CASRRDVSDGQETQYF.

This clonotype was counted between two and nine times. The V and J genes are TRBV9 and TRBJ2-1; D unclear. V was pared by 2 bases and J by 12 bases, with 18 bases between. From germline, CDR1 is SGDLS and CDR2 YYNGEE. This CDR3 spans 14 amino acids. The CDR3 region has the DNA TGTGCCAGCAGCGTCGCCGCAATTTACCCTGTGCAGTTCTTC. Its translation is CASSVAAIYPVQFF.

The rearrangement joins TRBV7-2 to TRBJ2-3, with D possibly matching TRBD1 (6 bases). The germline V gene has CDR1 SGHTA and CDR2 FQGNSA. Trimming took 1 base from V and 3 from J, leaving 17 bases between them. This CDR3 spans 17 amino acids. CDR3 region: CASSLEVGQGWTDTQYF. Written as DNA, the CDR3 is TGTGCCAGCAGCTTAGAGGTGGGGCAGGGGTGGACAGATACGCAGTATTTT.

The rearrangement links TRBV4-2 to TRBJ2-7; D unresolved. This CDR3 comprises 14 residues. CDR1 LGHNA and CDR2 YNFKEQ come from the germline V gene. V lost 0 bases to trimming and J lost 3 bases, with 9 bases between them. The chain's CDR3 is CASSQDLRGYEQYF. The DNA for the CDR3 is TGTGCCAGCAGCCAAGATCTGAGAGGCTACGAGCAGTACTTC.

The chain is built from TRBV27 and TRBJ2-5; 8 bases are a match to TRBD2. With 5 bases clipped from V and 5 bases from J, the junction kept 10 bases outside the gene matches. The CDR3 is 15 amino acids. Germline CDR1 MNHEY, CDR2 SMNVEV (reference sequence). DNA for the CDR3: TGTGCCAGCAGTCCCCGGGTAGCGGGGAGGGAGACCCAGTACTTC. It translates to CASSPRVAGRETQYF.

The J gene is TRBJ1-4, the V gene TRBV12-3 or TRBV12-4; D remains ambiguous. This CDR3 contains 14 residues. The V gene lost 4 bases and the J gene lost 3 bases, with 9 bases spanning the gap. In nucleotides, the CDR3 is TGTGCCAGCAGTTCCGGGTTACCTAATGAAAAACTGTTTTTT. Residues: CASSSGLPNEKLFF.

The V call is TRBV11-2, the J call TRBJ2-7; 9 bases agree with TRBD2. The CDR3 is made up of 14 amino acids. V gave up 1 base and J gave up 6 bases; unmatched junction bases: 4. The germline V gene has CDR1 SGHAT and CDR2 FQNNGV. The DNA of the CDR3 is TGTGCCAGCAGCTTAGCTCGCGGGGGGGGCGAGCAGTACTTC. Encoded protein: CASSLARGGGEQYF.

In its sample, this clonotype was seen a few times. The chain uses TRBV12-3 or TRBV12-4 and TRBJ2-3, with TRBD1 matching 8 bases. CDR3 size: 15 residues. V lost 3 bases to trimming and J lost 2 bases; unmatched junction nucleotides: 4. CDR3 residues: CASSFPTGATDTQYF. The CDR3 nucleotides are TGTGCCAGCAGTTTTCCGACAGGGGCCACAGATACGCAGTATTTT.

This clonotype was picked up a small number of times. A much larger clone differs from this one at a single base, so this may be a read error. The gene calls are TRBV7-8 and TRBJ2-5; 11 nucleotides align to TRBD2. After removal of 3 bases from V and 5 bases from J, the junction contained 5 bases not matched to a gene. The CDR3 consists of 15 residues. The germline V gene encodes CDR1 SGHVS and CDR2 FQNEAQ. DNA for the CDR3: TGTGCCAGCAGCTTTAGCGGGGGGGCCGTTGAGACCCAGTACTTC. It encodes CASSFSGGAVETQYF.

This clonotype occurred a few times. The CDR3 DNA reads as TGTGCCAGCAGAAAATCCCCCTATGGCTACACCTTC. The encoded protein is CASRKSPYGYTF. The rearrangement joins TRBV27 to TRBJ1-2, with D uncertain. Germline-derived CDR1 and CDR2 are MNHEY and SMNVEV (reference sequence). This CDR3 has 12 amino acids. V dropped 6 bases and J dropped 4 bases, with 9 bases sitting between them.

Turning to this clonotype: Mismatch with germline at one junction end may stem from a read error. The CDR3 protein is CAGSYTDYGGGSGANVLTF. The CDR3 coding sequence is TGTGCCGGCAGCTATACCGACTACGGCGGGGGCTCTGGGGCCAACGTCCTGACTTTC. V gene TRBV7-6 combines with J gene TRBJ2-6; TRBD2 aligns across 7 bases. This CDR3 contains 19 residues. The germline CDR1 and CDR2 sequences are SGHVS and FNYEAQ. Full variable domain (remainder filled in from reference TRBV7-6 and TRBJ2-6): GAGVSQSPRYKVTKRGQDVALRCDPISGHVSLYWYRQALGQGPEFLTYFNYEAQQDKSGLPNDRFSAERPEGSISTLTIQRTEQRDSAMYRCAGSYTDYGGGSGANVLTFGAGSRLTVL.

This chain connects TRBV7-2 to TRBJ2-2; no firm D call. Germline CDR1 reads SGHTA; CDR2 reads FQGNSA. V was pared by 5 bases and J by 1 base, with 8 bases between. The CDR3 extends over 14 amino acids. The CDR3: CASSPSVNTGELFF. DNA of the CDR3: TGTGCCAGCAGCCCGTCGGTGAACACCGGGGAGCTGTTTTTT.

This sequence joins TRBV6-6 and TRBJ2-1; 8 nucleotides line up with TRBD1. CDR1 is MNHNY and CDR2 is SVGAGI in the germline V gene (reference sequence). Trimming took 0 bases from V and 4 from J; bases not matched to a gene: 5. This CDR3 has 16 amino acids. CDR3 amino acids: CASSYSAGGGYNEQFF. The CDR3 DNA sequence: TGTGCCAGCAGTTACTCGGCAGGGGGCGGGTACAATGAGCAGTTCTTC.

CDR3 loop: CASSRGAGTEAFF. The CDR3 DNA follows: TGTGCCAGCAGCCGGGGGGCGGGCACTGAAGCTTTCTTT. The V and J genes are TRBV6-5 and TRBJ1-1, with D possibly being TRBD1 (6 bases). V was pared by 6 bases and J by 4 bases, with 12 bases between. This CDR3 has 13 amino acids. Germline lookup yields CDR1 MNHEY and CDR2 SVGAGI.

The chain carries TRBV10-3 and TRBJ1-5; D possibly corresponds to TRBD1 (6 bases). Trimming took off 6 bases at V and 0 bases at J, with 15 bases between the two ends. The germline CDR1 and CDR2 sequences are ENHRY and SYGVKD. The CDR3 runs to 16 residues. The CDR3 loop is CAIRPETGYSNQPQHF. DNA of the CDR3: TGTGCCATCAGACCCGAGACAGGATATAGCAATCAGCCCCAGCATTTT.

This clonotype was seen at least ten times. The V gene is TRBV7-2, the J gene TRBJ2-5; the match to TRBD2 covers 13 bases. Germline CDR1 and CDR2: SGHTA and FQGNSA. V lost 4 bases and J lost 4; bases outside the gene matches: 6. CDR3 length: 16 residues. CDR3 in amino acids: CASSSRLAGGGETQYF. CDR3 nucleotides: TGTGCCAGCAGCTCGAGACTAGCGGGAGGAGGAGAGACCCAGTACTTC.